This T cell receptor (beta chain) came from a study of shared clonotypes between healthy human individuals. Study in general: Serving as donors were a couple of women and three men, whose ages spanned 18 to 49. Study-level findings and limits: An anticipated effect of sequencing depth on clonotype sharing among donors was recognized.

Trimming left V 1 base short and J 5 bases short, with 9 bases between. The CDR3 has 15 residues. Germline V gene data show CDR1 as SGHTA and CDR2 as FQGNSA. Generated by immunoSEQ multiplex PCR, the TCRdb table keeps only in-frame clones and is missing some. The sample includes about 2.1 million clones, over 85% of them seen just once. Naive CD8 isolation took CD45RO-negative cells positively selected for CCR7 and excluded terminally differentiated effector memory CD45RA+ cells. Donors were healthy HIV-negative adults without recent acute infections or vaccinations. With respect to this clone: The antigen is undetermined.

Sequenced input: naive CD8+ T cells from PBMCs. J is TRBJ1-6 and V is TRBV7-2; D is unresolved. The receptor's source is a man aged 18 to 29 in good health. Some clones in this sample may be carry-over from other donors' samples. CDR3 nucleotides: TGTGCCAGCAGCTTAGGTGCAGGAAATAATTCACCCCTCCACTTT. It encodes CASSLGAGNNSPLHF.